This record concerns one TCR beta chain sequence. This sample stems from a study of identical twins. TCRdb independently ran MiXCR on the 5' RACE reads; one entry per CDR3 protein. The sample shows hundreds of thousands of distinct CDR3 sequences, 18% of them seen only once. In germline, CDR1 is SEHNR, CDR2 FQNEAQ (reference sequence). The CDR3 totals 13 residues. Between the trimmed V and J ends, which lost 2 bases and 7 bases, there was a span of 11 bases. The data also belong to a second study, concerning T cells expressing NK-cell markers. Turning to that study: Whether expanded NKG2C-expressing T cell clones recognize HCMV is unknown.

Sequencing was performed on PBMCs. The TCR sequence derives from a woman under 30 in good health. The genes are TRBV7-9 and TRBJ1-1; D remains unclear. The CDR3 DNA follows: TGTGCCAGCAGCTTAAATTTATTTGATGAAGCTTTCTTT. This encodes CASSLNLFDEAFF. The full variable domain, with the rest looked up from reference TRBV7-9 and TRBJ1-1, is DTGVSQNPRHKITKRGQNVTFRCDPISEHNRLYWYRQTLGQGPEFLTYFQNEAQLEKSRLLSDRFSAERPKGSFSTLEIQRTEQGDSAMYLCASSLNLFDEAFFGQGTRLTVV.